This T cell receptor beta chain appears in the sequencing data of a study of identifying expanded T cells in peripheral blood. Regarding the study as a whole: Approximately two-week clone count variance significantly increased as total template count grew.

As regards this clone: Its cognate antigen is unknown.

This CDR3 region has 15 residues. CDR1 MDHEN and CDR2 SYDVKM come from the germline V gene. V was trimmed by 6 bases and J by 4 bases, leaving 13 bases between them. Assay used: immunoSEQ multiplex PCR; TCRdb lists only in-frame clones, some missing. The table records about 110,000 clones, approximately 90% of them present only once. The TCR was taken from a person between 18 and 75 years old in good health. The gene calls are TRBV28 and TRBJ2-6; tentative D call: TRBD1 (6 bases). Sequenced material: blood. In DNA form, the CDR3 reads TGTGCCAGCAGCCGTACAGGGTTCGGGGCCAACGTCCTGACTTTC. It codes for CASSRTGFGANVLTF.